This T cell receptor beta chain was profiled in a study of blood T cell repertoires in COVID-19 (dated by TCRdb to the early 2020s). Regarding the complete study: Samples covering the acute and convalescent phases of COVID-19 were provided by collaborators in the United States, Italy and Spain. The material from the prospective study consisted of cDNA or gDNA derived from T cells, B-cell-depleted T cells, or PBMCs. The dataset comprised deeply sampled blood TCRbeta repertoires from subjects exposed to, actively infected with, or recovered from COVID-19. The repertoires were released in a freely available public database intended as a resource for research on the immune response to SARS-CoV-2. Samples were obtained from the ongoing ImmuneRACE study (first 160 participants) and from over 1,000 subjects provided by 6 global collaborators. A de-identified subject ID, COVID-19 status, age in years and sex were almost always included in the sample metadata. Where HLA class I and class II types were available, the types were taken from metadata supplied by the sample provider, not from assay-based typing. On the study overall, not on this receptor specifically: Clinical and demographic metadata were provided uncurated, with the amount varying by source and participant.

TCRbeta CDR3 regions were amplified from genomic DNA by means of the immunoSEQ Assay, a bias-controlled multiplex PCR. The source study handled its data this way. The number of nucleated cells in each sample was estimated by amplification of reference gene primers within the assay. To quantify the absolute abundance of each unique TCRbeta CDR3 rearrangement, sequence reads were collapsed and filtered. For each sample, productive Simpson clonality was calculated as the square root of Simpson's diversity index across productive rearrangements. In its TCRdb copy, this immuneACCESS table keeps in-frame sequences only and misses some clones. Where compared with another copy, unresolved V genes explain less than half of these, and the others have no known cause. V, J and clone size are taken as reported in that table, and D and trimming were inferred from the DNA itself. The table for this sample lists around 280,000 clones; about 86% of them were counted only once. About 1.9% of the sample lies in the top ten.

A second Seattle source provided samples from volunteer blood donors who had recovered from COVID-19. The collaborating institutions used their own protocols to collect whole blood in K2EDTA tubes. Collaborator samples were shipped for TCRbeta analysis as frozen whole blood, isolated PBMCs, or DNA extracted from either sample type. This clone came up many times. Its antigen remains unidentified. Base qualities are not recorded, but no much larger clone differs from it by a single base. Sequencing input: peripheral blood. The TCR comes from a young woman who had recovered from COVID-19.

The CDR3 in this case is CASSLTDRPNTEAFF. The sequenced DNA: TGCGCCAGCAGCTTAACGGACAGGCCGAACACTGAAGCTTTCTTT. The chain employs TRBV4-1 and TRBJ1-1, with 7 junctional bases fitting TRBD1. Germline trimming: 5 bases from V, 1 base from J; junction bases outside gene matches: 7. From its cysteine to its phenylalanine, the CDR3 spans 15 amino acids. CDR3 DNA only is kept here, 45 bases in frame from base 1. CDR1 and CDR2 (MGHRA, YSYEKL) derive from the germline V gene.